Below are 20 T cell receptor beta chains sequenced from a single sample in a study of blood T cells in healthy people across ages. Together with a sample-barcoded 5' primer, a J-beta primer mix was included in a second PCR lasting roughly 6 to 12 cycles. TCRdb independently ran MiXCR on the 5' RACE reads; one entry per CDR3 protein. The sample has approximately 830,000 distinct CDR3 sequences, around 68% seen once. The specimen sequenced was blood. All receptors come from a man aged 25 to 40 in good health.

V gene TRBV20-1 combines with J gene TRBJ1-6; D ambiguous. V was pared by 3 bases and J by 0 bases, with 12 bases between. This CDR3 has 16 residues. Germline V gene lookup returns CDR1 DFQATT and CDR2 SNEGSKA (reference sequence). The CDR3 region is CSAREDGDSYNSPLHF. The CDR3 DNA reads as TGCAGTGCTAGGGAGGACGGGGACTCCTATAATTCACCCCTCCACTTT.

This clonotype was seen ten or more times. This sequence may be a read error, since a much larger clone differs from it by one base. CDR3 loop: CASSWWGLYGQPQHF. DNA of the CDR3: TGTGCCAGCAGCTGGTGGGGGTTGTACGGCCAGCCCCAGCATTTT. The rearrangement links TRBV5-6 to TRBJ1-5, with a tentative D call TRBD1 (5 bases). This CDR3 is 15 amino acids long. Between the trimmed V and J ends, which lost 3 bases and 7 bases, there was a span of 17 bases. The germline gives CDR1 SGHDT, CDR2 YYEEEE.

Only a few counts were recorded for this clonotype. CDR3: CASSYLRDTSKNIQYF. In nucleotides, the CDR3 is TGTGCCAGCAGCTACCTTAGGGACACCAGCAAAAACATTCAGTACTTC. The chain joins TRBV12-3 or TRBV12-4 to TRBJ2-4; D perhaps matches TRBD1 (6 bases). The CDR3 spans 16 residues. Trimming removed 6 bases from V and 3 bases from J, with 18 bases in between.

The chain has TRBV12-3 or TRBV12-4 and TRBJ2-5; D not certain. Trimming took 3 bases from V and 6 from J, leaving 5 bases between them. This CDR3 comprises 11 residues. This chain's CDR3 is CASSFSKTQYF. The CDR3 DNA reads as TGTGCCAGCAGTTTTAGTAAGACCCAGTACTTC.

V is TRBV7-3 and J is TRBJ2-4, with D maybe TRBD2 (7 bases). The J call may be incorrect, as the DNA end agrees better with TRBJ2-5. Germline V gives CDR1 SGHTA, CDR2 FQGTGA. This CDR3 has 14 residues. CDR3 sequence: CASSRGGVQETQYF. Written as DNA, the CDR3 is TGTGCCAGCAGCCGAGGGGGGGTCCAAGAGACCCAGTACTTC.

V is TRBV20-1 and J is TRBJ2-1; TRBD2 aligns across 13 bases. Germline V gives CDR1 DFQATT, CDR2 SNEGSKA (reference sequence). J was trimmed by 0 bases and V by 5 bases; bases with no gene match: 4. The CDR3 length is 16 residues. The CDR3 DNA is TGCAGTGCTCGCAGACTAGCGGGGGGCTCCTACAATGAGCAGTTCTTC. Its translation is CSARRLAGGSYNEQFF.

This chain links TRBV28 with TRBJ1-1; D is unresolved. Trimming stripped 6 bases from V and 1 base from J, with 12 bases between. The CDR3 sequence is 14 residues long. The germline V gene encodes CDR1 MDHEN and CDR2 SYDVKM. This chain's CDR3 is CASSPNGPNTEAFF. The CDR3 nucleotides are TGTGCCAGCAGCCCGAACGGACCGAACACTGAAGCTTTCTTT.

The V and J genes are TRBV29-1 and TRBJ2-7, with D unresolved. The CDR3 consists of 13 residues. Germline CDR1 reads SQVTM; CDR2 reads ANQGSEA. V was pared by 7 bases and J by 1 base, with 14 bases between. The chain's CDR3 is CSGTLGSSYEQYF. The CDR3 DNA reads as TGCAGCGGGACCTTGGGCTCATCCTACGAGCAGTACTTC.

This clonotype has only a few counts. The gene calls are TRBV9 and TRBJ2-3, with D possibly being TRBD1 or TRBD2 (5 bases each). This CDR3 contains 16 residues. Germline values: CDR1 SGDLS, CDR2 YYNGEE. The germline V and J ends were trimmed by 6 bases and 4 bases, with 21 bases remaining between them. CDR3 coding DNA: TGTGCCAGCACCCTCCGGGGCACGATCCCCCCAGATACGCAGTATTTT. Residues: CASTLRGTIPPDTQYF. The entire variable domain, with the rest obtained from reference TRBV9 and TRBJ2-3, is as follows: DSGVTQTPKHLITATGQRVTLRCSPRSGDLSVYWYQQSLDQGLQFLIQYYNGEERAKGNILERFSAQQFPDLHSELNLSSLELGDSALYFCASTLRGTIPPDTQYFGPGTRLTVL.

This clonotype was detected only a few times. The genes are TRBV7-2 and TRBJ2-4; TRBD1 aligns across 10 bases. CDR3 length equals 16 residues. The germline gives CDR1 SGHTA, CDR2 FQGNSA. Trimming took 1 base from V and 3 from J; bases not matched to a gene: 3. The CDR3 nucleotides are TGTGCCAGCAGCTTAGAGGGACAGGGGATCAAAAACATTCAGTACTTC. As protein: CASSLEGQGIKNIQYF.

This clonotype was counted a few times. The J gene is TRBJ1-2, the V gene TRBV18; D unresolved. The V end lost 2 bases, the J end lost 4 bases, and 8 bases lay between the germline ends. CDR1 is KGHSH and CDR2 is LQKENI in the germline V gene. This CDR3 is 13 amino acids long. The CDR3 spells CASSPSGGYGYTF. The CDR3 nucleotides read TGTGCCAGCTCACCATCCGGTGGCTATGGCTACACCTTC. Drawing the rest from reference TRBV18 and TRBJ1-2, the complete variable domain is NAGVMQNPRHLVRRRGQEARLRCSPMKGHSHVYWYRQLPEEGLKFMVYLQKENIIDESGMPKERFSAEFPKEGPSILRIQQVVRGDSAAYFCASSPSGGYGYTFGSGTRLTVV.

Remarks on this clonotype: The junction shows a germline mismatch at one end, possibly a read error. V is TRBV12-3 or TRBV12-4 and J is TRBJ1-1; D gene uncertain. This CDR3 comprises 14 residues. The CDR3 sequence: CASSFTDANTEAFF. The DNA of the CDR3 is TGCGCCAGCAGTTTTACCGACGCTAACACTGAAGCTTTCTTT.

The genes are TRBV12-3 or TRBV12-4 and TRBJ2-3, with TRBD2 matching over 10 bases. CDR3 size: 16 residues. Trimming cost V 8 bases and J 1 base; bases outside gene matches: 9. The CDR3 here is CASGPVTSGGTDTQYF. In nucleotides, the CDR3 is TGTGCCAGCGGTCCCGTTACTAGCGGGGGCACAGATACGCAGTATTTT.

V is TRBV7-2 and J is TRBJ2-5; 10 nucleotides align to TRBD2. V was pared by 1 base and J by 1 base, with 3 bases of the junction left unmatched. This CDR3 comprises 16 residues. Germline V gives CDR1 SGHTA, CDR2 FQGNSA. The CDR3 bases are TGTGCCAGCAGCTTAGGGCTAGCGGGAGCCCAAGAGACCCAGTACTTC. It translates to CASSLGLAGAQETQYF. The whole variable domain, remainder taken from reference TRBV7-2 and TRBJ2-5, is GAGVSQSPSNKVTEKGKDVELRCDPISGHTALYWYRQSLGQGLEFLIYFQGNSAPDKSGLPSDRFSAERTGGSVSTLTIQRTQQEDSAVYLCASSLGLAGAQETQYFGPGTRLLVL.

The chain couples TRBV20-1 to TRBJ2-6; D unresolved. This CDR3 contains 17 residues. Looked up from germline, CDR1 is DFQATT and CDR2 is SNEGSKA (reference sequence). The V and J ends lost 0 bases and 0 bases respectively, with 12 bases between them. CDR3: CSARDLRAASGANVLTF. The CDR3 DNA reads as TGCAGTGCTAGAGATTTAAGGGCGGCCTCTGGGGCCAACGTCCTGACTTTC.

The rearrangement joins TRBV29-1 to TRBJ2-7, with D tentatively TRBD2 (5 bases). V was clipped by 6 bases and J by 0 bases, with 12 bases between them. Germline V gives CDR1 SQVTM, CDR2 ANQGSEA. The CDR3 extends over 13 amino acids. The CDR3 bases are TGCAGCGTCGGGAAGGTCAGCTCCTACGAGCAGTACTTC. Its protein product is CSVGKVSSYEQYF.

The chain recombines TRBV29-1 with TRBJ2-7; D gene unclear. The germline CDR1 and CDR2 sequences are SQVTM and ANQGSEA. Trimming left V 1 base short and J 5 bases short, with 9 bases between. The CDR3 is 12 residues long. Written as DNA, the CDR3 is TGCAGCGTTGAAGTCGGGCCTCACGAGCAGTACTTC. Amino acids: CSVEVGPHEQYF.

The rearrangement joins TRBV10-3 to TRBJ1-2, with TRBD1 matching over 12 bases. The CDR3 is 17 amino acids. Germline CDR1 and CDR2: ENHRY and SYGVKD. Trimming cost V 7 bases and J 0 bases; bases outside gene matches: 9. The CDR3 region is CAIKGDRGRPANYGYTF. CDR3 in DNA: TGTGCCATCAAGGGGGACAGGGGGCGACCAGCTAACTATGGCTACACCTTC.

This clonotype appeared a single time. J is TRBJ2-4 and V is TRBV11-2, with D hard to call. The end of the DNA aligns better with TRBJ2-5, so the J call may be wrong. Germline lookup yields CDR1 SGHAT and CDR2 FQNNGV. The CDR3 is made up of 10 amino acids. The CDR3 protein is CASNGRTQYF. In DNA, the CDR3 is TGTGCCAGCAATGGCCGGACCCAGTACTTC.

The chain has TRBV29-1 and TRBJ2-5; 10 bases are a match to TRBD2. Looked up from germline, CDR1 is SQVTM and CDR2 is ANQGSEA. This CDR3 comprises 15 residues. Trimming at V came to 7 bases and at J to 2 bases, leaving 10 bases not matched to a gene. CDR3 protein: CSGWTSGYLQETQYF. The CDR3 nucleotides are TGCAGCGGGTGGACTAGCGGATACCTACAAGAGACCCAGTACTTC.